The T cell receptor (beta chain) under discussion was sequenced for a study of blood T cell repertoires in COVID-19. The wider study: Material from acute and convalescent COVID-19 was sourced from the United States, Italy and Spain. The cDNA or gDNA used as material had been derived from T cells, B-cell-depleted T cells, or PBMCs.

Authors' data handling: The authors estimated nucleated cell counts from reference gene primer amplification. Sequenced by immunoSEQ multiplex PCR; TCRdb stores in-frame clones only, minus some. The DNA was the basis for D and trimming; V, J and clone size are from that table. Of 65,000 to 85,000 clones in the sample, approximately 90% were seen once. The specimen was peripheral blood. The receptor's source is a human donor in a cohort sampled during active COVID-19.

The CDR3 protein is CASSQKRGRVYTGELFF. The CDR3 nucleotides are TGCGCCAGCAGTCAAAAAAGGGGCAGGGTTTACACCGGGGAGCTGTTTTTT. The chain links TRBV23-1 to TRBJ2-2, with D possibly TRBD1 on 5 matching bases. TRBV23-1 is an open reading frame, and its role is uncertain. CDR3 length: 17 amino acids. V was pared by 2 bases and J by 3 bases, with 16 bases between.